Below, 6 T cell receptor beta chains from the same sample are listed, as sequenced in a study of beta chain features in type 1 diabetes. The antigens of these receptors remain unknown. The whole isolated RNA underwent reverse transcription, so sequencing captured expressed TCRB transcripts. Clones were sequenced by immunoSEQ multiplex PCR, and TCRdb holds only the in-frame ones, with some missing. The sample has about 700,000 clones; 13% are singletons. Study conclusions and caveats: Shorter TCRB CDR3s, moderately but significantly so, marked every one of the four CD4+ subsets in Type 1 diabetes patients.

Sequenced: naive CD4+ T cells from blood. These receptor sequences come from a man aged 18 to 35 with type 1 diabetes.

This clone was seen more than once but under ten times. The gene calls are TRBV7-8 and TRBJ2-2, with TRBD2 matching over 8 bases. CDR1 is SGHVS, CDR2 FQNEAQ, per germline. The junction had 5 bases not matched to a gene; V was cut back by 1 base and J by 4 bases. The CDR3 spans 16 residues. CDR3 region: CASSLGGTSFTGELFF. The CDR3 DNA follows: TGTGCCAGCAGCTTAGGCGGGACTAGTTTCACCGGGGAGCTGTTTTTT.

In this sample, this clone turned up a few times. The chain carries TRBV2 and TRBJ1-2; D gene unclear. Trimming pared 3 bases from V and 0 bases from J, leaving 8 bases between. The CDR3 length is 14 residues. Germline loops: CDR1 SNHLY, CDR2 FYNNEI. The CDR3 reads CASSETAPNYGYTF. The CDR3 nucleotides read TGTGCCAGCAGTGAGACGGCCCCTAACTATGGCTACACCTTC.

The chain couples TRBV29-1 to TRBJ2-7; unclear D gene. There are 11 residues in the CDR3. V was clipped by 2 bases and J by 4 bases, with 6 bases between them. Germline CDR1 SQVTM, CDR2 ANQGSEA. In DNA, the CDR3 is TGCAGCGTTGAATCTCAGTACGAGCAGTACTTC. This encodes CSVESQYEQYF.

The chain employs TRBV27 and TRBJ2-3; D remains unclear. The germline CDR1 and CDR2 sequences are MNHEY and SMNVEV (reference sequence). Trimming removed 1 base at V and 8 bases at J, with 10 bases between. This CDR3 has 13 residues. CDR3 amino acids: CASSLYQASTQYF. The CDR3 region has the DNA TGTGCCAGCAGTTTATATCAGGCGAGTACGCAGTATTTT.

This clone occurred a few times. This sequence joins TRBV4-2 and TRBJ1-1; D is uncertain. CDR1 and CDR2 from the germline V gene are LGHNA and YNFKEQ. This CDR3 has 13 residues. V was trimmed by 4 bases and J by 4 bases, leaving 10 bases between them. The CDR3 is CASSRKDSTEAFF. In nucleotides, the CDR3 is TGTGCCAGCAGCCGAAAGGATAGCACTGAAGCTTTCTTT.

As to this clone: Relative to the germline gene, one junction end is altered; a read error may explain this. The identical CDR3 is also encoded by other nucleotide sequences in the sample. The chain links TRBV30 to TRBJ1-4; D is undetermined. Germline CDR1 is GTSNPN and CDR2 is SVGIG (reference sequence). This CDR3 is built from 11 residues. This CDR3 is CAWSINEKLFF. DNA for the CDR3: TGTGCCTGGAGTATTAATGAAAAGCTGTTTTTT.